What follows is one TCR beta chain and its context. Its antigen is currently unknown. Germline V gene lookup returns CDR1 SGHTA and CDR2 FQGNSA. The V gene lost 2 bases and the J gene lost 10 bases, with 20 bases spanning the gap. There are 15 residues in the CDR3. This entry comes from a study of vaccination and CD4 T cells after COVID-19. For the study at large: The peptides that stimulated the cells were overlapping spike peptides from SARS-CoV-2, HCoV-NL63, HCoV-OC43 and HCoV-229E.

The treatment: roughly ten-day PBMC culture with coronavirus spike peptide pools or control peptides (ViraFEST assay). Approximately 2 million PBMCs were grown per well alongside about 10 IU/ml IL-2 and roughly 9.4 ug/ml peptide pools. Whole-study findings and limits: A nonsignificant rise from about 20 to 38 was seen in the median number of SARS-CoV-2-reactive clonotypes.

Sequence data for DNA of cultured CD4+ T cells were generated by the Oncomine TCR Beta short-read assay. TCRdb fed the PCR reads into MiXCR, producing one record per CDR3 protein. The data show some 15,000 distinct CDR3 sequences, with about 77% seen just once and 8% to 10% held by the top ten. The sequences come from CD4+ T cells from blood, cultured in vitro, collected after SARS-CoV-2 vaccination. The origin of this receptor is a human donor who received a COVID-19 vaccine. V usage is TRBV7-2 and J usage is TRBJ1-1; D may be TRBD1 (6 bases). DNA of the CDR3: TGTGCCAGCAGCTTATATGGTAGGGGGGCTCAACGAGCTTTCTTT. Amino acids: CASSLYGRGAQRAFF.